This entry is about one T cell receptor beta chain. Its specific antigen is unknown. Qualities for individual bases were not recorded, and no much larger clone is one base off. Sequencing of the TRB variable region was done with the immunoSEQ hsTCRB v3.0 assay at survey level resolution. The target sequencing depth for TRB was about 35,000-50,000 T-cell genomes per sample. Pooled TRB libraries were sequenced on an Illumina MiSeq with a v3 150-cycle kit. Per the source publication's procedure: Repertoire analysis ran in R within a reproducible Nextflow workflow covering QC, data transformation and analysis. LymphoSeq2, an R package for AIRR-Seq data exploration, was used to implement custom analyses. A handful of samples yielding fewer than 5000 total TRB sequences were excluded, leaving 188 analyzed HIV repertoires. Among the approximately 190 retained HIV repertoires, 55 to 60 were collected before ART initiation and 129 were collected after ART initiation. Repertoires were downsampled to 5000 TRB nucleotide sequences, with summary statistics averaged over 100 downsampling iterations. The analysis kept only TRB sequences whose CDR3 regions were at least seven amino acids long. Two measures captured diversity: a Shannon entropy-derived clonality score and the Gini coefficient. Repertoire networks linked the top 5000 CDR3 amino acid sequences whenever two sequences differed by an edit distance of one. For TRB CDR3 amino acid sequences, GLIPH2 was used to predict antigen specificity groups and MHC restriction. Known CMV, EBV, HIV or tissue antigen associations were flagged by matching CDR3 amino acid sequences against VDJdb and McPAS-TCR. Pre-ART, post-ART and control groups were compared with Wilcoxon signed-rank tests and Holm-Bonferroni correction. What TCRdb holds here is the immuneACCESS table cut down to in-frame rearrangements. Part of the clones is not present; checked against another copy, under half of the missing clones reflect an unresolved V gene, and the others are unexplained. The V and J calls and clone size are taken from that table; D and trimming were inferred from the DNA. The sample yields roughly 11,000 clones; 70% to 80% were counted once. The top ten clones comprise approximately 12% of the sample.

V loses 0 bases, J loses 4 bases, and the germline ends lie 13 bases apart. From the cysteine through the phenylalanine, the CDR3 covers 15 amino acids. Only CDR3 DNA is held: 45 bases, read in frame from base 1. In the germline V gene, CDR1 corresponds to MGHRA and CDR2 to YSYEKL. These data originate in a study of long-term antiretroviral therapy in people with HIV (dated by TCRdb to between 2020 and 2023). Study-level background: Collection of the earliest samples took place about a decade ahead of the 2015 WHO recommendation for immediate ART, at a time when ART was typically delayed until CD4 counts fell. Whether ART initiation and durable HIV suppression were associated with changes in peripheral blood TRB repertoire composition and diversity was tested in a retrospective serial study. From 30 adults with confirmed HIV infection, the cohort provided over 150 cryopreserved PBMC samples, gathered serially across a mean of around six years (range 1-12). Of the roughly 27 participants with HIV, roughly 10 were female. Test extractions of a monoclonal T-cell line alongside approximately 34 polyclonal samples showed no cross-contamination during QIAcube processing.

Inclusion was restricted to participants for whom at least one PBMC sample before ART initiation and at least two post-ART samples were available. All participants with HIV were treated in the United States of America. Before DNA extraction, cryopreserved samples of about 0.95-11 million PBMC were thawed and then washed. At the time of the earliest PBMC sample, participants with HIV were aged between roughly 20 and 54 years. PBMC samples from each participant spanned 1-4 timepoints before ART initiation and 2-8 timepoints after ART initiation, with a median of 7 samples. Serial HIV viral load, CD4+ T-cell count, ART history and demographic data were obtained for every participant. Using a Qiagen kit on a QIAcube, genomic DNA was extracted from unsorted PBMC, with samples processed in batches of 12. General findings and caveats noted by the study authors: ART initiation was associated with a significant increase in TRB diversity, but diversity stayed significantly below transplant donor controls even after long-term ART. Inferences about post-ART repertoire changes were limited because no data were available on ART adherence, viral resistance or therapy changes. The samples span the years 2004 to 2017, and the ART regimens used may be less effective than current regimens. HIV repertoires had narrower CDR3 length ranges than controls, and the network structure suggested an antigen-experienced repertoire that shifted only slightly toward naive after ART. The repertoire was dominated across all time points by expanded TRB clones identified before ART initiation, although this dominance was seen to fluctuate and to decrease in many PLHIV after ART. Unsorted PBMC were profiled instead of sorted CD4+ and CD8+ T cells because pre-ART samples had limited cell numbers. Limited PBMC availability meant only the TCR beta chain was sequenced, without alpha chain pairing.

This clonotype originated in a man aged 35 to 55 with HIV. Source: unsorted PBMCs, taken less than 3.3 years before starting antiretroviral therapy. The chain is encoded by TRBV4-1 joined to TRBJ2-7; D gene: possibly TRBD2, on 6 matching bases. The nucleotides read TGCGCCAGCAGCCAAGATCCGGGAGACCGGTACGAGCAGTACTTC. It translates as CASSQDPGDRYEQYF.